This TCR beta chain appears in the sequencing data of a study of T cells expressing NK-cell markers. Study in general: Each TCR beta repertoire originated in sorted T cells that were CD3+CD56+NKG2C+, CD3+CD56+NKG2C- or CD3+CD56-NKG2C+. Whole-study results and caveats: In several donors, dominant clonotypes made up about 28.3-65% of CD3+CD56-NKG2C+ cells.

What made the TCR beta cDNA was 5'RACE template switching with UMIs. Using the 5' RACE reads, TCRdb records one entry per CDR3 protein without DNA. The sample includes about 450,000 distinct CDR3 sequences. Germline CDR1 reads SEHNR; CDR2 reads FQNEAQ (reference sequence). This CDR3 spans 12 amino acids. Concerning this clonotype: The antigen remains unidentified.

This sequence originates from a woman between 18 and 69 years old in good health. This chain joins TRBV7-9 and TRBJ2-1. The sequencing sample was made of blood T cells: a sorted CD56 or NKG2C T cell subset, CD4+ or CD8+ T cells, or bulk PBMC T cells (not recorded which). The CDR3 loop is CASSSGANEQFF.